One and the same sample provided the 25 T cell receptor beta chains below, sequenced in a study of T cell changes during pregnancy in multiple sclerosis. Produced via immunoSEQ multiplex PCR; TCRdb's table is partial and in-frame only. Among some 59,000 clones listed, 80% to 95% were seen once. The material was peripheral blood, obtained in the third trimester of pregnancy. The source is a female donor in good health, enrolled as a control in a pregnancy study.

This clone was seen only a few times. V usage is TRBV7-2 and J usage is TRBJ1-2; TRBD1 is a possible D gene (5 bases). The CDR3 has 14 amino acids. Trimming cost V 5 bases and J 8 bases, with 18 bases left between them. CDR1 and CDR2 (germline): SGHTA, FQGNSA. CDR3 amino acids: CASSPSGGLRGYTF. CDR3 nucleotide sequence: TGTGCCAGCAGCCCTAGTGGGGGGTTGAGGGGCTACACCTTC.

CDR3 DNA sequence: TGTGCCAGCAGTCCGGGAGGGGACAATCAGCCCCAGCATTTT. This translates into CASSPGGDNQPQHF. The chain uses TRBV27 and TRBJ1-5, with D perhaps matching TRBD1 (5 bases). The CDR3 loop spans 14 amino acids. V was pared by 5 bases and J by 3 bases, with 11 bases between. CDR1 MNHEY and CDR2 SMNVEV come from the germline V gene (reference sequence).

V gene TRBV9 combines with J gene TRBJ2-5; 9 nucleotides agree with TRBD1. This CDR3 contains 16 residues. CDR1 is SGDLS and CDR2 is YYNGEE in the germline V gene. After removal of 4 bases from V and 5 bases from J, the junction contained 12 bases not matched to a gene. As DNA, the CDR3 is TGTGCCAGCAGCTCCGGGACAGGGACAGTGGTGGAGACCCAGTACTTC. Its translation: CASSSGTGTVVETQYF.

The genes are TRBV27 and TRBJ1-1; TRBD1 is a possible D gene (5 bases). The CDR3 runs 13 residues. V shed 3 bases and J shed 4 bases, with 9 bases lying between them. Germline loops: CDR1 MNHEY, CDR2 SMNVEV (reference sequence). CDR3: CASSFQRGTEAFF. For the CDR3, the DNA is TGTGCCAGCAGTTTCCAAAGGGGCACTGAAGCTTTCTTT.

CDR3 residues: CASSVAQGPGNTIYF. CDR3 coding DNA: TGTGCCAGCAGCGTAGCGCAGGGGCCCGGAAACACCATATATTTT. This chain uses TRBV9 with TRBJ1-3; maybe TRBD1 (6 bases). Germline-derived CDR1 and CDR2 are SGDLS and YYNGEE. This CDR3 region has 15 residues. V was shortened by 0 bases and J by 4 bases, with 11 bases between the two germline ends. Complete variable domain (other parts from reference TRBV9 and TRBJ1-3): DSGVTQTPKHLITATGQRVTLRCSPRSGDLSVYWYQQSLDQGLQFLIQYYNGEERAKGNILERFSAQQFPDLHSELNLSSLELGDSALYFCASSVAQGPGNTIYFGEGSWLTVV.

This chain joins TRBV6-1 and TRBJ1-5; D is undetermined. The V end lost 6 bases, the J end lost 2 bases, and 11 bases lay between the germline ends. CDR1 is MNHNS, CDR2 SASEGT, per germline. The CDR3 has 14 residues. CDR3 loop: CASSPASGNQPQHF. The CDR3 bases are TGTGCCAGCAGCCCGGCTAGCGGCAATCAGCCCCAGCATTTT.

The chain carries TRBV11-3 and TRBJ1-2; TRBD1 is a possible D gene (5 bases). This CDR3 spans 14 amino acids. The V gene's germline CDR1 is SGHNT and CDR2 YENEEA. V was pared by 5 bases and J by 5 bases, with 15 bases between. The CDR3 loop is CASSPQGGEYGYTF. The CDR3 DNA is TGTGCCAGCAGCCCCCAAGGAGGGGAGTATGGCTACACCTTC.

CDR3 sequence reads: CAISGLAGGITSTDTQYF. The CDR3 DNA is TGTGCCATCAGTGGACTAGCGGGGGGGATAACTAGCACAGATACGCAGTATTTT. V usage is TRBV10-3 and J usage is TRBJ2-3; TRBD2 agrees at 14 bases. Germline V lookup: CDR1 ENHRY, CDR2 SYGVKD. V dropped 4 bases and J dropped 0; count of bases not matched to a gene: 6. This CDR3 region has 18 residues.

V gene TRBV10-3 combines with J gene TRBJ1-3; D not resolved. The germline V gene encodes CDR1 ENHRY and CDR2 SYGVKD. V was trimmed by 3 bases and J by 0 bases, leaving 9 bases between them. The CDR3 runs 15 residues. This CDR3 is CAISEHLDSGNTIYF. The CDR3 DNA follows: TGTGCCATCAGTGAACATCTAGACTCTGGAAACACCATATATTTT.

This clone was detected only a few times. The CDR3 DNA is TGTGCCAGCAGCTCGACTAGCGGGAGAGCTGGGGCCAACGTCCTGACTTTC. It specifies CASSSTSGRAGANVLTF. The chain uses TRBV11-2 and TRBJ2-6; 12 bases line up with TRBD2. Germline CDR1 is SGHAT and CDR2 is FQNNGV. CDR3 size: 17 residues. The V and J ends lost 4 bases and 2 bases, in that order; junction bases with no gene match: 3.

This chain uses TRBV7-2 with TRBJ1-4; the D is unclear. V was pared by 0 bases and J by 3 bases, with 11 bases between. This CDR3 is built from 16 residues. The germline V gene has CDR1 SGHTA and CDR2 FQGNSA. CDR3 sequence reads: CASSLAGQMANEKLFF. The CDR3 DNA reads TGTGCCAGCAGCTTAGCTGGGCAGATGGCTAATGAAAAACTGTTTTTT.

V usage is TRBV10-3 and J usage is TRBJ2-2; D may be TRBD1 (6 bases). This CDR3 has 15 amino acids. The V and J ends lost 8 bases and 6 bases respectively, with 19 bases between them. Germline V lookup: CDR1 ENHRY, CDR2 SYGVKD. CDR3 DNA sequence: TGTGCCATCCGCGAGGGACAACCCTCGGCCGGGGAGCTGTTTTTT. Translation: CAIREGQPSAGELFF.

This chain links TRBV27 with TRBJ1-5; D might be TRBD1 (5 bases). The germline V gene has CDR1 MNHEY and CDR2 SMNVEV (reference sequence). The CDR3 length is 14 residues. Between the trimmed V and J ends, which lost 5 bases and 6 bases, there was a span of 14 bases. The CDR3 DNA follows: TGTGCCAGCAGTCGTCAGGGTAACAGTCAGCCCCAGCATTTT. This codes for CASSRQGNSQPQHF.

This chain joins TRBV6-5 and TRBJ2-5, with TRBD2 identical over 10 bases. The DNA end lines up better with TRBJ2-7; the J call may be wrong. The CDR3 covers 15 residues. From germline, CDR1 is MNHEY and CDR2 SVGAGI. CDR3 region: CASSTTSGNSYEQYF. In nucleotides, the CDR3 is TGTGCCAGCAGTACTACTAGCGGGAACTCCTACGAGCAGTACTTC.

This chain uses TRBV6-1 with TRBJ2-1; D not certain. The germline V gene has CDR1 MNHNS and CDR2 SASEGT. CDR3 length equals 13 residues. Trimming took off 6 bases at V and 9 bases at J, with 15 bases between the two ends. CDR3: CASSRILGSEQFF. DNA of the CDR3: TGTGCCAGCAGCCGGATTCTAGGCAGTGAGCAGTTCTTC.

The rearrangement joins TRBV30 to TRBJ2-6; TRBD2 matches 9 bases. V gave up 3 bases and J gave up 4 bases; unmatched junction bases: 1. The germline V gene encodes CDR1 GTSNPN and CDR2 SVGIG (reference sequence). CDR3 length: 14 residues. The CDR3 DNA sequence: TGTGCCTGGAGGCGGGGGGGAGGGGCCAACGTCCTGACTTTC. Amino acids: CAWRRGGGANVLTF. The full variable domain, with the rest looked up from reference TRBV30 and TRBJ2-6, is SQTIHQWPATLVQPVGSPLSLECTVEGTSNPNLYWYRQAAGRGLQLLFYSVGIGQISSEVPQNLSASRPQDRQFILSSKKLLLSDSGFYLCAWRRGGGANVLTFGAGSRLTVL.

The J gene is TRBJ1-1, the V gene TRBV7-8; the match to TRBD1 covers 8 bases. The CDR3 runs 13 residues. V was pared by 1 base and J by 5 bases, with 0 bases of the junction left unmatched. The germline V gene encodes CDR1 SGHVS and CDR2 FQNEAQ. The CDR3 is CASSLDRGTEAFF. CDR3 DNA sequence: TGTGCCAGCAGCTTAGACAGGGGGACTGAAGCTTTCTTT.

The gene calls are TRBV27 and TRBJ2-1, with D perhaps TRBD1 (5 bases). V shed 5 bases and J shed 9 bases, with 17 bases lying between them. This CDR3 is built from 14 residues. Germline V gene lookup returns CDR1 MNHEY and CDR2 SMNVEV (reference sequence). CDR3 coding DNA: TGTGCCAGCAGTCCGTCCGGACACCCCGGTGAGCAGTTCTTC. Amino acid sequence: CASSPSGHPGEQFF.

This chain links TRBV29-1 with TRBJ2-3, with 7 bases aligning to TRBD1. Per the germline V gene, CDR1 is SQVTM and CDR2 is ANQGSEA. Trimming took 7 bases from V and 3 from J; bases not matched to a gene: 10. CDR3 size: 14 residues. The CDR3 DNA reads TGCAGCGGGCTGGACAGGTCGGGGACAGATACGCAGTATTTT. This codes for CSGLDRSGTDTQYF.

The chain carries TRBV5-1 and TRBJ2-1, with a weak D call TRBD1 (5 bases). Trimming left V 3 bases short and J 7 bases short, with 17 bases between. The CDR3 extends over 15 amino acids. Germline V gene lookup returns CDR1 SGHRS and CDR2 YFSETQ. CDR3 sequence: CASSSDRPDTNEQFF. Written as DNA, the CDR3 is TGCGCCAGCAGCTCTGACAGACCTGACACGAATGAGCAGTTCTTC.

This sequence joins TRBV7-6 and TRBJ2-3; TRBD2 might be the D (7 bases). CDR1 and CDR2 (germline): SGHVS, FNYEAQ. Trimming took 5 bases from V and 3 from J, leaving 18 bases between them. CDR3 length: 16 residues. The CDR3 reads CASSSQSGGTTDTQYF. The DNA for the CDR3 is TGTGCCAGCAGCAGTCAGTCCGGGGGGACAACAGATACGCAGTATTTT.

The V and J genes are TRBV7-6 and TRBJ2-5, with D perhaps TRBD2 (5 bases). CDR1 and CDR2 from the germline V gene are SGHVS and FNYEAQ. Trimming left V 1 base short and J 4 bases short, with 10 bases between. There are 14 residues in the CDR3. In DNA, the CDR3 is TGTGCCAGCAGCTTAGTAGCCGGAGGAGAGACCCAGTACTTC. It codes for CASSLVAGGETQYF. Looking up the rest from reference TRBV7-6 and TRBJ2-5 gives the full variable domain: GAGVSQSPRYKVTKRGQDVALRCDPISGHVSLYWYRQALGQGPEFLTYFNYEAQQDKSGLPNDRFSAERPEGSISTLTIQRTEQRDSAMYRCASSLVAGGETQYFGPGTRLLVL.

The V gene is TRBV30, the J gene TRBJ1-2; D not certain. CDR3 length: 14 residues. Between the trimmed V and J ends, which lost 0 bases and 4 bases, there was a span of 12 bases. Per the germline V gene, CDR1 is GTSNPN and CDR2 is SVGIG (reference sequence). The CDR3 region has the DNA TGTGCCTGGAGTGTAGAGGCCAGCATCTATGGCTACACCTTC. Amino acids: CAWSVEASIYGYTF.

This clone was seen once. This rearrangement joins TRBV6-5 to TRBJ1-1, with TRBD1 as a possible D gene (5 bases). The CDR3 has 15 amino acids. Germline V gene sequence: CDR1 MNHEY, CDR2 SVGAGI. Trimming took off 4 bases at V and 8 bases at J, with 20 bases between the two ends. The CDR3 nucleotides are TGTGCCAGCAGTTCCCCGAGGACACCGACCTCGGAAGCTTTCTTT. Translating gives CASSSPRTPTSEAFF.

The genes are TRBV6-4 and TRBJ1-2; 8 bases agree with TRBD1. Per the germline V gene, CDR1 is MRHNA and CDR2 is SNTAGT. The CDR3 contains 12 residues. V lost 7 bases to trimming and J lost 8 bases; unmatched junction nucleotides: 6. The DNA of the CDR3 is TGTGCCAGCAAACGACAGGGGTACGGCTACACCTTC. This sequence encodes CASKRQGYGYTF.